This entry lists 2 T cell receptor beta chains sequenced from one sample in a study of blood T cell repertoires in COVID-19 (dated by TCRdb to 2018 to 2020). Library creation used the immunoSEQ multiplex PCR assay. TCRdb provides this immuneACCESS table in a form limited to in-frame rearrangements. Some clones are lacking; in checked studies, under half of them reflect an unresolved V gene, and why the rest are absent is not known. The table for this sample lists 150,000 to 200,000 clones; around 87% of them were counted only once. About 9.4% of the sample is held by the ten biggest clonotypes. The specimen sequenced was peripheral blood. The receptors originated from a woman in her sixties or seventies with COVID-19, enrolled during active disease.

The V gene is TRBV5-6, the J gene TRBJ1-4; a possible D gene is TRBD1 (6 bases). V was trimmed by 9 bases and J by 8 bases, leaving 20 bases between them. The length of the CDR3 is 14 residues. Germline CDR1 reads SGHDT; CDR2 reads YYEEEE. As DNA, the CDR3 is TGTGCCACCCAGGCCTGGGGGCTGAGAGAAAAACTGTTTTTT. As protein: CATQAWGLREKLFF.

This clone was counted a single time. The chain links TRBV5-6 to TRBJ2-1; TRBD2 matches 16 bases. Losses at the gene ends were 4 bases for V and 9 bases for J; bases not matched to a gene: 13. The CDR3 loop spans 18 amino acids. Germline assignment: CDR1 SGHDT and CDR2 YYEEEE. The CDR3 here is CASSLPGLAGGRLSEQFF. CDR3 sequence (DNA): TGTGCCAGCAGCCTACCGGGACTAGCGGGGGGGCGCCTAAGTGAGCAGTTCTTC.